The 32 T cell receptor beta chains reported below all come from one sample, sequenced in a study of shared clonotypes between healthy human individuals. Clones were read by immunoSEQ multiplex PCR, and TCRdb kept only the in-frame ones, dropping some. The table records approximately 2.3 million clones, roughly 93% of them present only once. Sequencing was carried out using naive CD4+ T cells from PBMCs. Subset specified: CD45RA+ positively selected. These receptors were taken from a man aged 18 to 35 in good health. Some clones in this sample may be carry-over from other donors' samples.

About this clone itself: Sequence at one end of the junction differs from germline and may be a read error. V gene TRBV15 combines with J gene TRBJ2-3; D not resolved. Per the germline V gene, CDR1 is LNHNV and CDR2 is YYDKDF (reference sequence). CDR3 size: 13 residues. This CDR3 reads CATSRDYMVATVF. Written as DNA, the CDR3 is TGTGCCACCAGCAGAGATTATATGGTTGCCACAGTTTTT.

CDR3 protein: CASSLGPGGYTF. The CDR3 DNA is TGCGCCAGCAGCTTGGGCCCGGGCGGCTACACCTTC. The genes are TRBV5-1 and TRBJ1-2; D unclear. Per the germline V gene, CDR1 is SGHRS and CDR2 is YFSETQ. Trimming pared 0 bases from V and 8 bases from J, leaving 8 bases between. There are 12 residues in the CDR3.

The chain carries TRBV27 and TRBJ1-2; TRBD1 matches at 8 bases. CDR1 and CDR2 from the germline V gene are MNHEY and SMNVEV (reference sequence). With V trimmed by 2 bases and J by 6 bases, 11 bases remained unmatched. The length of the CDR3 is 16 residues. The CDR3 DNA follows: TGTGCCAGCAGTTTAGTCGCAGGGGGCGTTTATAATGGCTACACCTTC. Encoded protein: CASSLVAGGVYNGYTF.

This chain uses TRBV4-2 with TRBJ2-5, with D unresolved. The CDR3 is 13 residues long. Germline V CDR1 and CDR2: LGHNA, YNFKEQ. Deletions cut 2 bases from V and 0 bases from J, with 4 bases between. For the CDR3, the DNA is TGTGCCAGCAGCCAAACAAACCAAGAGACCCAGTACTTC. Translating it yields CASSQTNQETQYF.

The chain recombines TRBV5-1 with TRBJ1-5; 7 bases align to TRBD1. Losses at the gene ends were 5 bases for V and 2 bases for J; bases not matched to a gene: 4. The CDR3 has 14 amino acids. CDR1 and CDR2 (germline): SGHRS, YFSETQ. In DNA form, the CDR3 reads TGCGCCAGCAGTCAGGGGGGCGGCAATCAGCCCCAGCATTTT. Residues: CASSQGGGNQPQHF. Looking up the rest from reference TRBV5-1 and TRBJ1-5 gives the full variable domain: KAGVTQTPRYLIKTRGQQVTLSCSPISGHRSVSWYQQTPGQGLQFLFEYFSETQRNKGNFPGRFSGRQFSNSRSEMNVSTLELGDSALYLCASSQGGGNQPQHFGDGTRLSIL.

DNA for the CDR3: TGCAGCGTTGACCTGCCGGACAGGTGGAATGAGCAGTTCTTC. Translating it yields CSVDLPDRWNEQFF. J is TRBJ2-1 and V is TRBV29-1, with 7 positions matching TRBD1. Germline lookup yields CDR1 SQVTM and CDR2 ANQGSEA. V was pared by 3 bases and J by 7 bases, with 9 bases of the junction left unmatched. The CDR3 loop spans 14 amino acids.

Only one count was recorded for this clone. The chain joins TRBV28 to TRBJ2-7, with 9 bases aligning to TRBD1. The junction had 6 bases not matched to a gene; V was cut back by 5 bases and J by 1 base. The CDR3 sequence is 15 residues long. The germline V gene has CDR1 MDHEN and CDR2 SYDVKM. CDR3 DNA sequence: TGTGCCAGCAGTGCCGCCGGACAGGGGTCCTACGAGCAGTACTTC. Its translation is CASSAAGQGSYEQYF.

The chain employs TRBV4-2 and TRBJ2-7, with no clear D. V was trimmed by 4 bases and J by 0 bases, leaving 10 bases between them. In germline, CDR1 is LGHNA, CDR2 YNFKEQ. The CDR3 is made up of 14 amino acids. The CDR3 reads CASSPWINSYEQYF. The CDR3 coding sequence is TGTGCCAGCAGCCCCTGGATCAACTCCTACGAGCAGTACTTC.

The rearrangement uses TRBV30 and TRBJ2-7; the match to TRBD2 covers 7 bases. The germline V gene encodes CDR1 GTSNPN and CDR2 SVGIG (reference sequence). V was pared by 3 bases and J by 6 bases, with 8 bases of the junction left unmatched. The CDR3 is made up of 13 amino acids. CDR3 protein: CAWRGGGGLEQYF. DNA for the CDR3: TGTGCCTGGAGAGGTGGGGGAGGGCTCGAGCAGTACTTC.

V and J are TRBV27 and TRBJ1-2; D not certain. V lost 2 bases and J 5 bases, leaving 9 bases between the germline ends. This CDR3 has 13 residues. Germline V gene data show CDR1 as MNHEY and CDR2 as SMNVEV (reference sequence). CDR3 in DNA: TGTGCCAGCAGTTTAATCGCGGGGTATGGCTACACCTTC. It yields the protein CASSLIAGYGYTF.

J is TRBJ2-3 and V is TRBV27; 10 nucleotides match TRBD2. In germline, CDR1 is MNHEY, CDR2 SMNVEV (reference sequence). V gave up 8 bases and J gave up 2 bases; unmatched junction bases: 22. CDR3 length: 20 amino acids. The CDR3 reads CASPRRGQRLLAGNTDTQYF. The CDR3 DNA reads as TGTGCCAGCCCTCGAAGGGGACAGAGACTACTAGCGGGAAACACAGATACGCAGTATTTT.

CDR3 region: CASSRRRHNTGELFF. The CDR3 DNA reads as TGTGCCAGCAGCCGTCGTCGCCACAACACCGGGGAGCTGTTTTTT. The rearrangement uses TRBV14 and TRBJ2-2; D ambiguous. Germline CDR1 and CDR2: SGHDN and FVKESK. The CDR3 spans 15 residues. The ends were cut back, 4 bases at V and 2 bases at J, with 11 bases in the middle.

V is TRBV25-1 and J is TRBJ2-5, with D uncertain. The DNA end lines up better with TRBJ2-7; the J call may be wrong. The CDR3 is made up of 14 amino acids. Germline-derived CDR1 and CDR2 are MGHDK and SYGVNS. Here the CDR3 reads CASTPTMSSYEQYF. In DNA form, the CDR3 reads TGTGCCAGCACGCCGACAATGAGCTCCTACGAGCAGTACTTC.

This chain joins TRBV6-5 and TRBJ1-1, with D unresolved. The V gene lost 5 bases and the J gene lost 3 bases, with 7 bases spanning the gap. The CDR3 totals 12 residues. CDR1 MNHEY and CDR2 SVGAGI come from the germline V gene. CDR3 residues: CASSGTYTEAFF. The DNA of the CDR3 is TGTGCCAGCAGTGGAACGTACACTGAAGCTTTCTTT.

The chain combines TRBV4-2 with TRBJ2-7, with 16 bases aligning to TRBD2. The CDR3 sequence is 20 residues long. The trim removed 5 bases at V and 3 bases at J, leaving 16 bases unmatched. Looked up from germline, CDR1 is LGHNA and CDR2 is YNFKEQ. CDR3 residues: CASSARIGTSGRASLYEQYF. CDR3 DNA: TGTGCCAGCAGCGCGAGAATCGGGACTAGCGGGAGGGCCAGTCTCTACGAGCAGTACTTC.

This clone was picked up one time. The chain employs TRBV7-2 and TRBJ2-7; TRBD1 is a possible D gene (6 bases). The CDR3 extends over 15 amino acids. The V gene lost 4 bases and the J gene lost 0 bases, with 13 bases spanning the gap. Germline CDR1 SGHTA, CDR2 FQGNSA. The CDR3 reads CASSSSQGGSYEQYF. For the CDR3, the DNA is TGTGCCAGCAGCTCGTCACAGGGTGGCTCCTACGAGCAGTACTTC.

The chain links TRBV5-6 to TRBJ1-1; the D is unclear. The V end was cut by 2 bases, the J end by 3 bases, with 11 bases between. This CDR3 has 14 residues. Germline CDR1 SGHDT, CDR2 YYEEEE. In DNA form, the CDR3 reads TGTGCCAGCAGCTTTGGCAGGAGTTACACTGAAGCTTTCTTT. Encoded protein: CASSFGRSYTEAFF.

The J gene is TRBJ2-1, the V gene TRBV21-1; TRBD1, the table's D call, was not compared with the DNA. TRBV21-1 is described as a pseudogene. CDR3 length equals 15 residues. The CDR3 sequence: CASSRRDRVYNEQFF. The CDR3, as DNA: TGTGCCAGCAGCAGACGGGACAGGGTTTACAATGAGCAGTTCTTC.

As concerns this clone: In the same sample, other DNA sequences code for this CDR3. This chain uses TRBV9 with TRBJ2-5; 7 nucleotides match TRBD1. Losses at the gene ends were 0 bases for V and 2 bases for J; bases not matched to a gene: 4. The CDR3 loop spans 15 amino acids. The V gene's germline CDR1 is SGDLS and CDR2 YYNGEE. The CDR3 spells CASSVASGGQETQYF. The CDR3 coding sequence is TGTGCCAGCAGCGTAGCATCAGGGGGACAAGAGACCCAGTACTTC.

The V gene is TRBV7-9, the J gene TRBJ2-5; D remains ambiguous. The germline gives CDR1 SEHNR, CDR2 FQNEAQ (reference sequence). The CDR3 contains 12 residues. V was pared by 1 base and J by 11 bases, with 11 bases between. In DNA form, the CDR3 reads TGTGCCAGCAGCTTAGGAGAACTTAGGCAGTACTTC. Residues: CASSLGELRQYF.

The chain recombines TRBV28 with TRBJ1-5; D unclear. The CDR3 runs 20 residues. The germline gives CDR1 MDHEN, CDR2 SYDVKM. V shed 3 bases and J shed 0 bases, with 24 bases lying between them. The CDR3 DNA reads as TGTGCCAGCAGTTTTTCCACGGCGCCGGCAGCCGGATATAGCAATCAGCCCCAGCATTTT. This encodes CASSFSTAPAAGYSNQPQHF.

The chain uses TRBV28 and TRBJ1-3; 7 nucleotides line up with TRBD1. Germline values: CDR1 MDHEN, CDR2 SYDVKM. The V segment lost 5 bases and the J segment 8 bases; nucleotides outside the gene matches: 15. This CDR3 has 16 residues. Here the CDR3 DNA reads TGTGCCAGCAGTCGGACAGGTACCGAGGACGGTGACACCATATATTTT. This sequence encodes CASSRTGTEDGDTIYF.

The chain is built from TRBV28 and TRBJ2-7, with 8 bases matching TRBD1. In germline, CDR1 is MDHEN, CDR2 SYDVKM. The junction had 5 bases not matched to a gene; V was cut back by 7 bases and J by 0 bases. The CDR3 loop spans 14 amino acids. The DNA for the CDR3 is TGTGCCAGCATCACAGGGGGTTCCTCCTACGAGCAGTACTTC. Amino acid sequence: CASITGGSSYEQYF. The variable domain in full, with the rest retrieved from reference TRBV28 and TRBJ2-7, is DVKVTQSSRYLVKRTGEKVFLECVQDMDHENMFWYRQDPGLGLRLIYFSYDVKMKEKGDIPEGYSVSREKKERFSLILESASTNQTSMYLCASITGGSSYEQYFGPGTRLTVT.

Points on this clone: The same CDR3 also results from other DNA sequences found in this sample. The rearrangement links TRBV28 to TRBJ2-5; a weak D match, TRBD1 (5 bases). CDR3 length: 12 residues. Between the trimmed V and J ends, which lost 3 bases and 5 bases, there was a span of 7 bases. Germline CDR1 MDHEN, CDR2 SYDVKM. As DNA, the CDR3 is TGTGCCAGCAGTTTTCAGGGTGAGACCCAGTACTTC. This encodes CASSFQGETQYF.

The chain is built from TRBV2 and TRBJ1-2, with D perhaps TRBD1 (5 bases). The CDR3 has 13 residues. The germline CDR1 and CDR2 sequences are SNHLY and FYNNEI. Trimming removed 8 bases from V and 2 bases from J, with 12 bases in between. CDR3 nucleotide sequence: TGTGCCAGCCGAGGGGACGGCAACTATGGCTACACCTTC. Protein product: CASRGDGNYGYTF.

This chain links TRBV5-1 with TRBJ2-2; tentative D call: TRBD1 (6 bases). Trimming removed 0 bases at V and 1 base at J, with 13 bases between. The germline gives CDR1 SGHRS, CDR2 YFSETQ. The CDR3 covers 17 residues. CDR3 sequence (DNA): TGCGCCAGCAGCTTGGATGGACAGACAATGAACACCGGGGAGCTGTTTTTT. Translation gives CASSLDGQTMNTGELFF.

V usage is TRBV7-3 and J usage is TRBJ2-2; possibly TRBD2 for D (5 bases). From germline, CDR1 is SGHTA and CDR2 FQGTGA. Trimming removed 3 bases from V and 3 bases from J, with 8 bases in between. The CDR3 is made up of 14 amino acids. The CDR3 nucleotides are TGTGCCAGCAGCTTCGCGAGGGACACCGGGGAGCTGTTTTTT. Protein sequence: CASSFARDTGELFF.

For the CDR3, the DNA is TGTGCCAGCAGTGAAGTTCCGCAGGAAAAGTTCTTC. It translates to CASSEVPQEKFF. The chain joins TRBV6-1 to TRBJ2-1; no clear D. Germline loops: CDR1 MNHNS, CDR2 SASEGT. V lost 1 base and J 14 bases, leaving 12 bases between the germline ends. The CDR3 has 12 residues.

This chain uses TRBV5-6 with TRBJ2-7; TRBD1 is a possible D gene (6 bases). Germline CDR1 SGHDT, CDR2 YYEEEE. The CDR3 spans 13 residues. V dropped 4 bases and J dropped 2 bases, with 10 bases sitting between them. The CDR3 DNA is TGTGCCAGCAGCCAGAGACAGGCCTACGAGCAGTACTTC. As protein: CASSQRQAYEQYF.

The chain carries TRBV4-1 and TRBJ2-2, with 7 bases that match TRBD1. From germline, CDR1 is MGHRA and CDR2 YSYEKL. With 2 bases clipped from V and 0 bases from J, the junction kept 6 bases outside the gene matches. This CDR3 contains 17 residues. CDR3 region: CASSQLWDRSNTGELFF. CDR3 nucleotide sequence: TGCGCCAGCAGCCAACTCTGGGACAGATCGAACACCGGGGAGCTGTTTTTT.

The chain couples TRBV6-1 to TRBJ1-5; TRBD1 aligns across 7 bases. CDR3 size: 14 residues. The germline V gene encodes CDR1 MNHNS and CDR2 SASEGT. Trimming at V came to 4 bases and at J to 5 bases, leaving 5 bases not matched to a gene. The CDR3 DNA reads TGTGCCAGCAGTGCCCGACAGGGAGATCAGCCCCAGCATTTT. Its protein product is CASSARQGDQPQHF.

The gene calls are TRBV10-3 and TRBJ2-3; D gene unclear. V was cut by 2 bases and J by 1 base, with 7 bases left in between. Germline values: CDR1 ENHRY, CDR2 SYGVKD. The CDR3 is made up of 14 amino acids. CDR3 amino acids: CAISETRRTDTQYF. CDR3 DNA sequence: TGTGCCATCAGTGAGACCCGCCGCACAGATACGCAGTATTTT.